This T cell receptor beta chain appears in the sequencing data of a study of Ad26.COV2.S vaccination and SARS-CoV-2 variants (dated by TCRdb to the early 2020s). Study-wide context: Vaccine-arm donors came from COV1001, a multicentre, randomized, double-blind, placebo-controlled phase I-IIa trial of Ad26.COV2.S in healthy adults. The TCR-sequenced set comprised about 32 samples: roughly 19 Ad26.COV2.S vaccine recipients, 5 placebo recipients and 8 SARS-CoV-2 convalescent individuals. Ad26.COV2.S was administered intramuscularly at 5 x 10^10 or 1 x 10^11 viral particles, either as a single shot or as two shots given 56 days apart. Sequencing of the TCRbeta repertoire served to evaluate the specificity and breadth of SARS-CoV-2-reactive T cell receptors following Ad26.COV2.S vaccination. Investigators did not know the trial group allocation while performing experiments and assessing outcomes. Trial participants were randomized into five groups of five: low-dose or high-dose Ad26.COV2.S given once or twice, or placebo on both occasions.

From its cysteine to its phenylalanine, the CDR3 spans 17 amino acids. Only CDR3 DNA is held: 51 bases, read in frame from base 1. CDR1 and CDR2 are read off the germline V gene as LGHNA and YSLEER. V trim: 0 bases; J trim: 7 bases; unmatched bases: 9. TCRbeta CDR3 regions were sequenced with the immunoSEQ Assay. After extraction, genomic DNA underwent amplification by bias-controlled multiplex PCR, followed by high-throughput sequencing. As for the authors' bioinformatics: To quantify the absolute abundance of each unique TCRbeta CDR3 region, sequences were collapsed and filtered. T cell fraction was estimated by normalizing TCRbeta template counts to usable DNA, with usable DNA measured through amplification of reference genes found in all nucleated cells. Repertoire TCRs were annotated as SARS-CoV-2-specific by exact matching of V gene, CDR3 amino acid sequence and J gene to a known reactive TCR set. MIRA supplied the reference SARS-CoV-2 TCR set, which was filtered for enrichment in COVID-19-positive ImmuneCODE repertoires so that public or cross-reactive TCRs were removed. Drawing on the MIRA antigens, annotated TCRs were analysed further at the level of specific ORF or position within ORF. Depth was the summed frequency of annotated unique rearrangements, while breadth was defined as annotated unique rearrangements over total unique productive rearrangements. TCR breadth was compared between groups using two-sided Wilcoxon rank-sum tests. TCRdb carries this immuneACCESS record with in-frame sequences only. Its versions omit some clonotypes, under half of them owing to an unresolved V gene in the studies checked, with the rest unexplained. Clonal size and the V and J genes are those of that table, whereas D and trimming came from the DNA. The sample table lists 300,000 to 500,000 clones, about nine tenths of them with a count of one. The ten most abundant clones make up more than 3% of the sample.

Points the paper makes about the study in general: Higher spike-specific TCR breadth was observed in Ad26.COV2.S recipients than in placebo recipients (P = 0.0014). Vaccine and placebo recipients had similar non-spike TCR breadth, a finding consistent with the vaccine containing only spike. It was noted by the authors that total T cell responses may have been underestimated by the TCR breadth and depth analyses. The study was not powered for comparison of responses between vaccine doses or regimens. After vaccination, substantial breadth of spike-specific CD8+ and CD4+ T cell responses was reported.

This clone is a singleton in its sample. Its antigen is still unknown. The sample holds no much larger clone one base away, and base qualities are not on file. The sample's treatment or condition label, in plain terms: roughly 20 received Ad26.COV2.S at low or high dose, single or two shots; about 5 received placebo; per-sample allocation not given. For vaccine and placebo recipients, the sequenced repertoires came from samples collected on day 63 after the first injection. Cohort 1b enrolled around 24 adults aged 18-55 years at a single site in Boston, USA, between 29 July and 7 August 2020. As a vaccine, Ad26.COV2.S was a replication-incompetent adenovirus type 26 vector that expressed a prefusion-stabilized SARS-CoV-2 spike protein derived from the original Wuhan strain.

This receptor was taken from a person between 18 and 59 years old who received the Ad26.COV2.S COVID-19 vaccine or a placebo. The sequencing here drew on peripheral blood, taken in a trial of Ad26.COV2.S vaccine versus placebo. The chain is encoded by TRBV4-3 joined to TRBJ2-1; 10 junctional bases match TRBD1. The sequenced DNA: TGCGCCAGCAGCCAAGATCCTGTGACAGGGGGCTTAAATGAGCAGTTCTTC. Translated, this is CASSQDPVTGGLNEQFF.